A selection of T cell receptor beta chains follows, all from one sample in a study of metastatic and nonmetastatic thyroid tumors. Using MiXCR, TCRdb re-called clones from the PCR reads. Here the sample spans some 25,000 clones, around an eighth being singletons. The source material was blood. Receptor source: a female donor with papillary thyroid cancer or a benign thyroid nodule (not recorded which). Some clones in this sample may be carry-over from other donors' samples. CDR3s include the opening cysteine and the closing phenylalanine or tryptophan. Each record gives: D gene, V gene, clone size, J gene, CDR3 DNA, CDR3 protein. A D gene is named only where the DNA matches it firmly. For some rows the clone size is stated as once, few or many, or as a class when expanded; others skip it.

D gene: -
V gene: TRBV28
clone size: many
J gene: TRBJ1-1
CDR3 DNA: TGTGCAGTCGAGGTCGGCACTGAAGCTTTCTTT
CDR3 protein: CAVEVGTEAFF

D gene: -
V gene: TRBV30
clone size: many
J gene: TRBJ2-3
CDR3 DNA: TGTGCCTGGAGTGGGTACAGGGAGAAGAGCACAGATACGCAGTATTTT
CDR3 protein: CAWSGYREKSTDTQYF

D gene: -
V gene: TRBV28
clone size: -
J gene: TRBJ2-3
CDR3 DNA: TGTGCCAGCGCAGTGACCCTGGGAGGAGATACGCAGTATTTT
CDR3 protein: CASAVTLGGDTQYF

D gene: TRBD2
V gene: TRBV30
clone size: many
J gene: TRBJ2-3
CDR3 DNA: TGTGCCTGGAGTGGGAGGACTAGCGGGAGCTTATCAAGCACAGATACGCAGTATTTT
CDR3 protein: CAWSGRTSGSLSSTDTQYF

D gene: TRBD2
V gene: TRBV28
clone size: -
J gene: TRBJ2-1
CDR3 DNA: TGTGCCAGCAGTCGGACTAGCGGGAGATTGGTTGAGCAGTTCTTC
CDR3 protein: CASSRTSGRLVEQFF

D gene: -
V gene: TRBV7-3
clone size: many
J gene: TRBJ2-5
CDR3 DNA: TGTGCCAGCAGCTTGGTGGGACGGGGAGAGACCCAGTACTTC
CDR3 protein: CASSLVGRGETQYF

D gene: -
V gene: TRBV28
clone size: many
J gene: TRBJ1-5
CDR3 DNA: TGTGCCAGCAGTATAGGGGCCGGGTATCAGCCCCAGCATTTT
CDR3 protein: CASSIGAGYQPQHF

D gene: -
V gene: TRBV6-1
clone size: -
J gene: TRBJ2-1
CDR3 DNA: TGTGCCAGCAGTCCGCCGACTAGAACCGAGCAGTTCTTC
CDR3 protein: CASSPPTRTEQFF

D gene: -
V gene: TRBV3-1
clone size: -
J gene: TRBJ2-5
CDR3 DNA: TGTGCCAGCAGCCAAGATTTAGCGGACTTAACCCAGTACTTC
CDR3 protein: CASSQDLADLTQYF

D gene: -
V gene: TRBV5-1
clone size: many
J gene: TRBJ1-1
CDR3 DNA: TGCGCCAGCAGCTCTTTTGGCAGGGGAAACACTGAAGCTTTCTTT
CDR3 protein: CASSSFGRGNTEAFF

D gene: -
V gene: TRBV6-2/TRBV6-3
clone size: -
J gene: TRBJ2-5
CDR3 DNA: TGTGCCAGCAGTCAGGCCGGGGCAGAAGAGAACACCCAGTACTTC
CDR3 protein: CASSQAGAEENTQYF

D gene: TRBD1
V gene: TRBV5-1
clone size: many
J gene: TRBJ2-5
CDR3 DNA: TGCGCCAGCAGCTCTGGGACAGAGGGGACCCAGTACTTC
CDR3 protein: CASSSGTEGTQYF

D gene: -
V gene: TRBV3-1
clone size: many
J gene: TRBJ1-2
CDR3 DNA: TGTGCCAGCAGCCCCAGGTCCTCGGCGAACTATGGCTACACCTTC
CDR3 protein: CASSPRSSANYGYTF

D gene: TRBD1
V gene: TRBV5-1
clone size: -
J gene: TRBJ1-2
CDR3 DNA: TGCGCCAGCAGCTTTACCGGGACAGGTTTTGTTGGCTACACCTTC
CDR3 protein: CASSFTGTGFVGYTF

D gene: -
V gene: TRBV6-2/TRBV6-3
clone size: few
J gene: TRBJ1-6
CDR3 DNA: TGTGCCAGCAGTTACCTCGACAGAGAGTATTCACCCCTCCACTTT
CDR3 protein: CASSYLDREYSPLHF